This T cell receptor (beta chain) is drawn from a study of graft-versus-host responses after intestinal transplantation. Study at large: Each transplant was multivisceral, liver-intestinal, or isolated intestinal. Every transplant recipient was induced with anti-thymocyte globulin, then maintained on tacrolimus and steroids for about 3 years. Broader study findings: There were GvH clones found in recipient marrow, and some of them appeared first in ileum or blood.

CDR3 length: 15 residues. Trimming at V came to 5 bases and at J to 2 bases, leaving 8 bases not matched to a gene. Germline loops: CDR1 SEHNR, CDR2 FQNEAQ (reference sequence). Graft tissue was processed to release intraepithelial and lamina propria lymphocytes. Repertoires were generated with immunoSEQ multiplex PCR, while TCRdb's copy carries only in-frame clones and drops some. The top ten hold approximately 4.1% of the sample, which has 15,000 or so clones, 77% seen once. On this clone: No antigen is known for it.

The rearrangement joins TRBV7-9 to TRBJ1-1; 7 bases map to TRBD1. The receptor was derived from a human patient who received an intestinal transplant, so some T cells may come from the graft donor. Sequencing was performed on ileum tissue, taken just under 28 days after intestinal transplant. As DNA, the CDR3 is TGTGCCAGCAGCCGAACGACAGGGCCCAACACTGAAGCTTTCTTT. Its translation: CASSRTTGPNTEAFF. Supplemented by reference TRBV7-9 and TRBJ1-1, the full variable domain reads DTGVSQNPRHKITKRGQNVTFRCDPISEHNRLYWYRQTLGQGPEFLTYFQNEAQLEKSRLLSDRFSAERPKGSFSTLEIQRTEQGDSAMYLCASSRTTGPNTEAFFGQGTRLTVV.